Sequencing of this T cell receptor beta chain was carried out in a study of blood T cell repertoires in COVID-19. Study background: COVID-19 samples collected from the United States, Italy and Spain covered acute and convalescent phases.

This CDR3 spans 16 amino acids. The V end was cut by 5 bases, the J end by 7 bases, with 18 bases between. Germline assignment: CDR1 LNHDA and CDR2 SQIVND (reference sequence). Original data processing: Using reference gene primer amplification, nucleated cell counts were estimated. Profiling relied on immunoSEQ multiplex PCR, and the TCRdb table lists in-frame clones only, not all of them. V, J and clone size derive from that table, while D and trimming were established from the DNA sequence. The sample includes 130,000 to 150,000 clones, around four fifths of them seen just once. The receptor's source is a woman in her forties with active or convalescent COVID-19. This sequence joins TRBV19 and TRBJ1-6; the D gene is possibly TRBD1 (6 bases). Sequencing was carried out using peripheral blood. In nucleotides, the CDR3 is TGTGCCAGTAGTCCCCGAAGACAGGTGGCGAATTCACCCCTCCACTTT. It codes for CASSPRRQVANSPLHF.